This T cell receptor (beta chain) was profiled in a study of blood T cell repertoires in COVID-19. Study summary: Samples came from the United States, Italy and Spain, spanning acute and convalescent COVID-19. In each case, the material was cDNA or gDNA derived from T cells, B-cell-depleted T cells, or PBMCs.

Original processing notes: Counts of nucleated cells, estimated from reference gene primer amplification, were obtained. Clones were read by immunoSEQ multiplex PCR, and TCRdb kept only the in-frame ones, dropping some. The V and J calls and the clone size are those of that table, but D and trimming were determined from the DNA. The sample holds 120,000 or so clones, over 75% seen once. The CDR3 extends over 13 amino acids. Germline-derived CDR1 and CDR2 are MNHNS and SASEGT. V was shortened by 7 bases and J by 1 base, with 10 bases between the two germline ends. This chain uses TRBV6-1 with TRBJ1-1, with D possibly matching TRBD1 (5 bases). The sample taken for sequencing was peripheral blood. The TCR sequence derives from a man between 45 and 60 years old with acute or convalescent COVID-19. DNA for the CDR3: TGTGCCAGCAAAGGTGGGGCGAACACTGAAGCTTTCTTT. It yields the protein CASKGGANTEAFF.